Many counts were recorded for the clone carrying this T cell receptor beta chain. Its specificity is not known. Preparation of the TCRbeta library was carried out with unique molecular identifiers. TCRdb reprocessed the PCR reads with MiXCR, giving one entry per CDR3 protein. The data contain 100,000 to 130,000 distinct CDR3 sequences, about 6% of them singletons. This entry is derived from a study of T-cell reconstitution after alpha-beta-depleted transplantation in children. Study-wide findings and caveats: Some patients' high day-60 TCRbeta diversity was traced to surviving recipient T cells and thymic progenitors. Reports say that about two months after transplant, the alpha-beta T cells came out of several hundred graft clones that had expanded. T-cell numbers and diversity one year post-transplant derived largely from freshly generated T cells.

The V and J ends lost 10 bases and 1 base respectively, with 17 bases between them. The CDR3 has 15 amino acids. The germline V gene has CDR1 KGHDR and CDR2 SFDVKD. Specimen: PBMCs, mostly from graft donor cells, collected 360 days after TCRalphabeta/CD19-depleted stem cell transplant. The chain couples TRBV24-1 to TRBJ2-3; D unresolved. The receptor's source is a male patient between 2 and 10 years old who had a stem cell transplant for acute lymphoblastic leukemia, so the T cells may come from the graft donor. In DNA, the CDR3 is TGTGCCACGGCTCCATCAGCCGTACGCACAGATACGCAGTATTTT. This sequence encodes CATAPSAVRTDTQYF.